These 23 T cell receptor beta chains were sequenced from one sample in a study of cytomegalovirus exposure and HLA in healthy donors. Here immunoSEQ multiplex PCR was the method, and the copy in TCRdb shows in-frame clones only, minus some. The sample carries under 200,000 clones, around 92% recorded once. The sample was PBMCs. The origin of the receptors is a young man in good health and CMV-seropositive.

This rearrangement joins TRBV5-1 to TRBJ2-7; 10 bases are shared with TRBD2. J lost 5 bases, V lost 3 bases, and 5 bases had no gene match. The length of the CDR3 is 14 residues. Germline CDR1 and CDR2: SGHRS and YFSETQ. CDR3 DNA sequence: TGCGCCAGCAGCTCGGGACTAGCGAGCGACGAGCAGTACTTC. This translates into CASSSGLASDEQYF.

This CDR3 is CASSELAGTGEQYF. CDR3 sequence (DNA): TGCGCCAGCAGTGAACTAGCGGGAACGGGCGAGCAGTACTTC. V usage is TRBV10-2 and J usage is TRBJ2-7, with TRBD2 matching over 10 bases. Germline CDR1 reads WSHSY; CDR2 reads SAAADI. This CDR3 spans 14 amino acids. After removal of 3 bases from V and 6 bases from J, the junction contained 5 bases not matched to a gene.

The V call is TRBV21-1, the J call TRBJ2-7; no DNA check was done on the table's D call, TRBD2. TRBV21-1 is a pseudogene. The CDR3 is 14 residues long. In nucleotides, the CDR3 is TGTGCCAGCAGCACCCGGACTCGACCCTACGAGCAGTACTTC. Translated, it gives CASSTRTRPYEQYF.

The chain is built from TRBV5-5 and TRBJ2-3; TRBD2 matches at 11 bases. Trimming removed 1 base from V and 6 bases from J; junction bases left unmatched: 7. CDR3 size: 16 residues. Germline CDR1 reads SGHKS; CDR2 reads YYEKEE (reference sequence). CDR3 sequence reads: CASSLPTSGNRDTQYF. In nucleotides, the CDR3 is TGTGCCAGCAGCTTGCCGACTAGCGGGAATAGGGATACGCAGTATTTT.

V is TRBV27 and J is TRBJ2-6, with D perhaps TRBD2 (5 bases). Trimming stripped 6 bases from V and 3 bases from J, with 21 bases between. The CDR3 loop spans 18 amino acids. CDR1 and CDR2 (germline): MNHEY, SMNVEV (reference sequence). The CDR3 here is CASSNNRDYLFGANVLTF. CDR3 nucleotide sequence: TGTGCCAGCAGCAATAACCGGGATTACCTTTTTGGGGCCAACGTCCTGACTTTC.

The CDR3 loop reads CASSSLAGGYEQFF. The DNA of the CDR3 is TGTGCCAGCTCGAGTCTAGCGGGAGGATATGAGCAGTTCTTC. The chain carries TRBV18 and TRBJ2-1, with 11 bases matching TRBD2. This CDR3 region has 14 residues. The junction had 6 bases not matched to a gene; V was cut back by 6 bases and J by 8 bases. The germline V gene encodes CDR1 KGHSH and CDR2 LQKENI.

The rearrangement joins TRBV27 to TRBJ2-7; 13 bases match TRBD2. J was trimmed by 4 bases and V by 5 bases; bases with no gene match: 11. CDR3 length: 17 residues. In germline, CDR1 is MNHEY, CDR2 SMNVEV (reference sequence). This CDR3 reads CASSGLAGDWVRYEQYF. CDR3 DNA sequence: TGTGCCAGCAGTGGACTAGCGGGAGACTGGGTGAGGTACGAGCAGTACTTC.

The CDR3 sequence: CASIGTGGHNEQFF. The CDR3 DNA reads TGTGCCAGCATCGGAACAGGGGGCCACAATGAGCAGTTCTTC. This sequence joins TRBV6-1 and TRBJ2-1, with 9 bases identical to TRBD1. CDR1 is MNHNS and CDR2 is SASEGT in the germline V gene. CDR3 size: 14 residues. Trimming cost V 7 bases and J 5 bases; bases outside gene matches: 6.

The CDR3 loop is CASSGRLNGHEQFF. For the CDR3, the DNA is TGTGCCAGTAGCGGGAGGTTAAATGGTCATGAGCAGTTCTTC. The chain is built from TRBV19 and TRBJ2-1; 7 positions match TRBD2. Unmatched junction bases numbered 10, after V lost 6 bases and J lost 8 bases. CDR1 and CDR2 (germline): LNHDA, SQIVND (reference sequence). The CDR3 sequence is 14 residues long.

The V call is TRBV28, the J call TRBJ2-1; TRBD2 aligns across 13 bases. This CDR3 spans 19 amino acids. Looked up from germline, CDR1 is MDHEN and CDR2 is SYDVKM. With V trimmed by 6 bases and J by 4 bases, 15 bases remained unmatched. The CDR3 DNA reads TGTGCCAGCAGACCTATGGTACTAGCGGGAGGGATAGAATACAATGAGCAGTTCTTC. Amino acid sequence: CASRPMVLAGGIEYNEQFF.

About this clone: The sample has other DNA sequences that encode this CDR3 too. This chain uses TRBV5-4 with TRBJ1-1, with D uncertain. The CDR3 is made up of 13 amino acids. Trimming left V 1 base short and J 0 bases short, with 4 bases between. Germline-derived CDR1 and CDR2 are SGHNT and YYREEE (reference sequence). CDR3 residues: CASSLSVNTEAFF. In DNA, the CDR3 is TGTGCCAGCAGCTTGTCGGTGAACACTGAAGCTTTCTTT.

This clone was observed a single time. The chain is built from TRBV27 and TRBJ1-1, with D possibly matching TRBD1 (6 bases). Germline V CDR1 and CDR2: MNHEY, SMNVEV (reference sequence). The CDR3 has 13 amino acids. V lost 5 bases to trimming and J lost 3 bases, with 10 bases between them. In nucleotides, the CDR3 is TGTGCCAGCAGTATCAGGGGAGACACTGAAGCTTTCTTT. It specifies CASSIRGDTEAFF.

The table lists this clone with a count of one. V gene TRBV9 combines with J gene TRBJ1-5, with 9 bases identical to TRBD1. Losses at the gene ends were 4 bases for V and 4 bases for J; bases not matched to a gene: 3. This CDR3 contains 14 residues. Germline-derived CDR1 and CDR2 are SGDLS and YYNGEE. CDR3 bases: TGTGCCAGCAGCCCGACAGGGGGTAATCAGCCCCAGCATTTT. This encodes CASSPTGGNQPQHF.

The J gene is TRBJ1-2, the V gene TRBV7-2; a weak D match, TRBD1 (6 bases). Germline-derived CDR1 and CDR2 are SGHTA and FQGNSA. Trimming left V 4 bases short and J 4 bases short, with 13 bases between. This CDR3 contains 14 residues. CDR3: CASSSRRGGYGYTF. CDR3 nucleotides: TGTGCCAGCAGCTCGAGGAGGGGGGGCTATGGCTACACCTTC.

The V and J genes are TRBV4-1 and TRBJ2-2; D possibly corresponds to TRBD1 (6 bases). Germline CDR1 MGHRA, CDR2 YSYEKL. This CDR3 contains 20 residues. V lost 0 bases and J 7 bases, leaving 27 bases between the germline ends. In nucleotides, the CDR3 is TGCGCCAGCAGCCAAGAAGTTCCCTTTACTGGACAGAGGAGTAGCGGGGAGCTGTTTTTT. Translated: CASSQEVPFTGQRSSGELFF.

The chain is built from TRBV7-6 and TRBJ2-7, with 8 bases matching TRBD2. V dropped 5 bases and J dropped 0; count of bases not matched to a gene: 6. Germline assignment: CDR1 SGHVS and CDR2 FNYEAQ. This CDR3 is 15 amino acids long. CDR3 sequence: CASSPQRESSYEQYF. The DNA for the CDR3 is TGTGCCAGCAGCCCCCAGCGGGAGAGCTCCTACGAGCAGTACTTC.

The rearrangement uses TRBV11-2 and TRBJ2-1, with 9 bases that match TRBD2. CDR3 length equals 16 residues. Germline assignment: CDR1 SGHAT and CDR2 FQNNGV. The junction had 10 bases not matched to a gene; V was cut back by 7 bases and J by 3 bases. The CDR3: CASTHRASGDYNEQFF. CDR3 bases: TGTGCCAGCACCCATCGGGCTAGCGGGGACTACAATGAGCAGTTCTTC.

In its sample, this clone was seen once. V and J are TRBV7-6 and TRBJ2-7, with 12 bases aligning to TRBD2. Trimming removed 5 bases from V and 5 bases from J; junction bases left unmatched: 4. The CDR3 loop spans 14 amino acids. CDR1 and CDR2 from the germline V gene are SGHVS and FNYEAQ. CDR3 bases: TGTGCCAGCAGCCAACTAGCGGGAGGCCACGAGCAGTACTTC. It specifies CASSQLAGGHEQYF.

The chain couples TRBV5-1 to TRBJ2-7; 9 bases are shared with TRBD1. There are 14 residues in the CDR3. Germline CDR1 reads SGHRS; CDR2 reads YFSETQ. V lost 3 bases to trimming and J lost 6 bases; unmatched junction nucleotides: 7. As DNA, the CDR3 is TGCGCCAGCAGCTCGAGACAGGGGGGGAGCGAGCAGTACTTC. Translating it yields CASSSRQGGSEQYF.

As for this clone: The sample holds other DNA sequences that translate to the same CDR3. This chain uses TRBV6-6 with TRBJ1-1, with TRBD1 as a possible D gene (6 bases). From germline, CDR1 is MNHNY and CDR2 SVGAGI (reference sequence). The CDR3 runs 14 residues. Trimming removed 6 bases from V and 1 base from J, with 12 bases in between. The DNA for the CDR3 is TGTGCCAGCAGCTATCAGACAGGGAACACTGAAGCTTTCTTT. It encodes CASSYQTGNTEAFF.

The chain has TRBV15 and TRBJ2-7, with 7 bases lining up with TRBD1. J was trimmed by 2 bases and V by 5 bases; bases with no gene match: 9. The germline V gene has CDR1 LNHNV and CDR2 YYDKDF (reference sequence). The CDR3 sequence is 15 residues long. For the CDR3, the DNA is TGTGCCACCAGCCCCCGGGACAGTCTCACCTACGAGCAGTACTTC. Protein: CATSPRDSLTYEQYF.

This clone turned up a few times. The genes are TRBV7-3 and TRBJ2-2; possible D gene TRBD2, 6 bases. Trimming removed 2 bases at V and 2 bases at J, with 9 bases between. In germline, CDR1 is SGHTA, CDR2 FQGTGA. The CDR3 has 15 residues. CDR3 sequence (DNA): TGTGCCAGCAGCTTATTTAGCGGTAACACCGGGGAGCTGTTTTTT. Translating gives CASSLFSGNTGELFF.

The chain carries TRBV5-5 and TRBJ2-3; D ambiguous. V lost 2 bases, J lost 5 bases, and 9 bases lay in between. The CDR3 consists of 13 residues. Germline CDR1 is SGHKS and CDR2 is YYEKEE (reference sequence). CDR3 sequence: CASSLLFVDTQYF. DNA for the CDR3: TGTGCCAGCAGCTTATTATTTGTAGATACGCAGTATTTT.